These 11 T cell receptor beta chains came from one sample sequenced in a study of tumor and adjacent non-tumor tissue in lung cancer. No cell sorting was done before RNA was extracted from the tissue. TCRbeta libraries were built with three rounds of nested PCR, modified from ARM-PCR. Via MiXCR, TCRdb re-called the multiplex PCR reads, giving one row per CDR3 protein. The sample records approximately 79,000 distinct CDR3 sequences, 55% to 80% being singletons. Sequenced sample: lung tumor tissue. All receptors derive from a middle-aged woman with non-small cell lung cancer.

Points on this clonotype: The junction does not match germline at one end; this may be a read error. V usage is TRBV7-9 and J usage is TRBJ2-3; no definite D call. CDR1 and CDR2 (germline): SEHNR, FQNEAQ (reference sequence). This CDR3 spans 16 amino acids. DNA of the CDR3: TGTGCCAACAGCTTTGCCCGGGCCAATGGCCCAGATACGCAGTATTTT. This gives the protein CANSFARANGPDTQYF.

This clonotype counts as medium-sized. The chain has TRBV11-3 and TRBJ2-1; D is uncertain. This CDR3 spans 15 amino acids. The germline V gene encodes CDR1 SGHNT and CDR2 YENEEA. The ends were cut back, 1 base at V and 1 base at J, with 8 bases in the middle. CDR3 nucleotides: TGTGCCAGCAGCTTAGGGGCAGGTTCCTACAATGAGCAGTTCTTC. Protein: CASSLGAGSYNEQFF.

This clonotype appeared many times. This chain joins TRBV6-1 and TRBJ2-3; maybe TRBD1 (5 bases). Trimming cost V 6 bases and J 2 bases, with 15 bases left between them. In germline, CDR1 is MNHNS, CDR2 SASEGT. The CDR3 sequence is 15 residues long. Here the CDR3 DNA reads TGTGCCAGCAGGGCGACAAGGGGTTACACAGATACGCAGTATTTT. The encoded protein is CASRATRGYTDTQYF.

Concerning this clonotype: In this CDR3 the conserved last residue, phenylalanine or tryptophan, is missing, so a read error is likely. This chain connects TRBV5-4 to TRBJ2-5; the D call may be TRBD1 or TRBD2 (5 bases each). V lost 2 bases and J lost 2, with 19 bases in between. Germline values: CDR1 SGHNT, CDR2 YYREEE (reference sequence). The CDR3 totals 17 residues. The CDR3 reads CASSFFRERLGQETQYS. In DNA form, the CDR3 reads TGTGCCAGCAGCTTTTTCAGGGAGCGCCTCGGGCAAGAGACCCAGTACTCC.

The chain couples TRBV21-1 to TRBJ2-7; TRBD1 reflects the table's D call only, with no check against the DNA. TRBV21-1 is deemed a pseudogene. The CDR3 is 15 residues long. CDR3 nucleotide sequence: TGTGCCAGCAGCAAAGTCGGCCCACTCAGGGGCGAGCAGAACTTC. This codes for CASSKVGPLRGEQNF.

As for this clonotype: A much larger clone lies one base from this, so it may be a read error. This sequence joins TRBV28 and TRBJ1-2; no clear D. The length of the CDR3 is 12 residues. Germline loops: CDR1 MDHEN, CDR2 SYDVKM. The V and J ends lost 6 bases and 5 bases respectively, with 10 bases between them. Here the CDR3 DNA reads TGTGCCAGCAGGATAGTGAATTATGGCTACACCTTC. It yields the protein CASRIVNYGYTF.

This clonotype was counted a single time. The CDR3 sequence is CASNSVGEGESTDTQYF. The CDR3 nucleotides are TGTGCCAGCAACTCAGTTGGCGAGGGGGAAAGCACAGATACGCAGTATTTT. The chain has TRBV11-2 and TRBJ2-3, with TRBD1 as a possible D gene (6 bases). Germline V CDR1 and CDR2: SGHAT, FQNNGV. The CDR3 extends over 17 amino acids. V was shortened by 7 bases and J by 0 bases, with 20 bases between the two germline ends.

As for this clonotype: Germline is not matched at one junction end, which may reflect a read error. In DNA form, the CDR3 reads TGTGTCACCTGCACAACGGCCGGGGCGAACACTGAAGCTTTCTTT. This gives the protein CVTCTTAGANTEAFF. V and J are TRBV15 and TRBJ1-1; TRBD1 is a possible D gene (5 bases). Germline values: CDR1 LNHNV, CDR2 YYDKDF (reference sequence). The CDR3 runs 15 residues.

As regards this clonotype: A junction end diverges from the germline sequence, so it may reflect a read error. The rearrangement uses TRBV28 and TRBJ2-3, with 16 bases lining up with TRBD2. The CDR3 has 23 amino acids. Germline V gives CDR1 MDHEN, CDR2 SYDVKM. The CDR3 sequence: CASSLAPGLAGGAYTLSTDTQYF. CDR3 coding DNA: TGTGCCAGCAGTTTGGCTCCGGGACTAGCGGGAGGGGCTTATACCCTTAGCACAGATACACAGTATTTT.

This clonotype showed up just once. This may come from a read error, since a much larger clone is one base off. The chain recombines TRBV5-1 with TRBJ2-3; the D call may be TRBD1 or TRBD2 (5 bases each). CDR3 length: 16 amino acids. The V gene's germline CDR1 is SGHRS and CDR2 YFSETQ. Written as DNA, the CDR3 is TGCACCAGCAATCTGGGGGACCAAAGATTCACAGATACGCAGTATTTT. Translated: CTSNLGDQRFTDTQYF.

Concerning this clonotype: A read error may produce the germline difference seen at one junction end. CDR3: CCVDSGGSGADVLTF. CDR3 coding DNA: TGCTGCGTTGATTCTGGGGGCTCTGGGGCCGACGTCCTGACTTTC. The V call is TRBV29-1, the J call TRBJ2-6, with D possibly TRBD1 on 6 matching bases. The CDR3 covers 15 residues. From germline, CDR1 is SQVTM and CDR2 ANQGSEA.